What follows is one TCR beta chain and its context. This specimen comes from a study of control samples from healthy donors and cancer patients. Repertoires were generated with immunoSEQ multiplex PCR, while TCRdb's copy carries only in-frame clones and drops some. The data contain 100,000 to 150,000 clones, over 75% of them singletons. The CDR3 covers 15 residues. Trimming left V 0 bases short and J 6 bases short, with 12 bases between. CDR1 is LNHDA, CDR2 SQIVND, per germline (reference sequence). This chain uses TRBV19 with TRBJ1-5; TRBD1 might be the D (6 bases). This TCR was sampled from a man between 40 and 49 years old in good health. Input material: blood. The CDR3 is CASSIDQTGIQPQHF. The CDR3 DNA reads TGTGCCAGTAGTATAGATCAAACAGGGATTCAGCCCCAGCATTTT.